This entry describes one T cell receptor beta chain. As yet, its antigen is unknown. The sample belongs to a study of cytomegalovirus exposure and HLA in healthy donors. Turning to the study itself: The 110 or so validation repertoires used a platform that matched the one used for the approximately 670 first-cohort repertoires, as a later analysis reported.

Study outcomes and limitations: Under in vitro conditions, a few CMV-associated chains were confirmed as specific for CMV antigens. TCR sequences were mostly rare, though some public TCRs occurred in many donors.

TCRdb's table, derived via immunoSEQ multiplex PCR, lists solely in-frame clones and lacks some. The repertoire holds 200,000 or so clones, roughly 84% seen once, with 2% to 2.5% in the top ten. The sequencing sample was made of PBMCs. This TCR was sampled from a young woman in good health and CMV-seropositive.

The CDR3 DNA follows: TGTGCCAACAAGGGACAGGGAGACTATGGCTACACCTTC. Its translation: CANKGQGDYGYTF. The chain combines TRBV6-4 with TRBJ1-2, with 9 bases matching TRBD1. CDR1 and CDR2 from the germline V gene are MRHNA and SNTAGT. Unmatched junction bases numbered 6, after V lost 10 bases and J lost 3 bases. The CDR3 runs to 13 residues.